This TCR beta chain was sequenced in a study of blood T cell repertoires in COVID-19. Study context: Italy, Spain and the United States were the sources of the convalescent and acute COVID-19 samples. Sources were T cells, B-cell-depleted T cells, or PBMCs; the material itself was cDNA or gDNA.

CDR1 MNHEY and CDR2 SVGAGI come from the germline V gene. The CDR3 is made up of 14 amino acids. V lost 6 bases to trimming and J lost 1 base, with 12 bases between them. Original analysis: Amplification of reference gene primers was used by the study to estimate nucleated cell counts. The repertoire was sequenced with immunoSEQ multiplex PCR; TCRdb's copy has only in-frame clones and lacks some. Clone size and V and J calls were adopted from that table, with D and trimming inferred from the DNA. The data contain some 230,000 clones, roughly 85% of them seen just once; the ten biggest clones take up roughly 2.8%.

Sample: peripheral blood. J is TRBJ1-1 and V is TRBV6-5; tentatively, D is TRBD1 (6 bases). The sequence derives from a man aged 50 to 60 who had recovered from COVID-19. CDR3 region: CASSYDRKNTEAFF. The CDR3, as DNA: TGTGCCAGCAGCTACGACAGGAAGAACACTGAAGCTTTCTTT.